Listed here are 8 T cell receptor beta chains from one sample, sequenced in a study of T-cell memory formation after mild COVID-19. TCRdb recomputed calls from the 5' RACE reads with MiXCR, one row per CDR3 protein. In the table there are roughly 370,000 distinct CDR3 sequences, roughly 15% of which are singletons. What was sequenced was PBMCs or a T cell subset sorted from them (not recorded which). Receptor source: a man in his late teens or twenties who had mild COVID-19 (a few samples of this study predate the infection). Cell type and time point are not known.

This clonotype has just a few counts. The chain employs TRBV20-1 and TRBJ1-5, with TRBD1 identical over 7 bases. The junction had 8 bases not matched to a gene; V was cut back by 1 base and J by 5 bases. The CDR3 has 15 amino acids. Per germline, CDR1 DFQATT and CDR2 SNEGSKA (reference sequence). CDR3 sequence: CSARVNRGGDQPQHF. Here the CDR3 DNA reads TGCAGTGCTAGAGTTAACAGGGGTGGGGATCAGCCCCAGCATTTT.

The J gene is TRBJ2-5, the V gene TRBV27; the match to TRBD1 covers 10 bases. V trimming: 6 bases; J trimming: 5 bases; junction bases outside the gene matches: 3. This CDR3 has 13 amino acids. Germline V gene data show CDR1 as MNHEY and CDR2 as SMNVEV (reference sequence). The CDR3 DNA reads TGTGCCAGCAGGCGGACAGGGGGTGAGACCCAGTACTTC. Its translation: CASRRTGGETQYF.

The chain carries TRBV9 and TRBJ2-7; TRBD2 aligns across 7 bases. The J segment lost 4 bases and the V segment lost 2 bases, leaving 3 bases of the junction unmatched. This CDR3 spans 13 amino acids. CDR1 is SGDLS and CDR2 is YYNGEE in the germline V gene. The CDR3 bases are TGTGCCAGCAGCGTTGGACTAGGTTACGAGCAGTACTTC. This sequence encodes CASSVGLGYEQYF. The full variable domain, its missing parts supplied by reference TRBV9 and TRBJ2-7, is DSGVTQTPKHLITATGQRVTLRCSPRSGDLSVYWYQQSLDQGLQFLIQYYNGEERAKGNILERFSAQQFPDLHSELNLSSLELGDSALYFCASSVGLGYEQYFGPGTRLTVT.

The chain carries TRBV5-1 and TRBJ1-2; D is unclear. CDR1 is SGHRS and CDR2 is YFSETQ in the germline V gene. V lost 0 bases and J 0 bases, leaving 9 bases between the germline ends. This CDR3 has 15 residues. In DNA form, the CDR3 reads TGCGCCAGCAGCTTGGATGTCTTCTCTAACTATGGCTACACCTTC. Its translation is CASSLDVFSNYGYTF.

The chain uses TRBV5-1 and TRBJ2-1; 8 bases map to TRBD1. CDR1 is SGHRS, CDR2 YFSETQ, per germline. The CDR3 loop spans 14 amino acids. V lost 3 bases and J lost 7; bases outside the gene matches: 6. Here the CDR3 DNA reads TGCGCCAGCAGCTCGGACAGGGAAGGGAATGAGCAGTTCTTC. Translated, it gives CASSSDREGNEQFF.

A few counts support this clonotype. The chain recombines TRBV5-6 with TRBJ2-1; D possibly corresponds to TRBD2 (5 bases). Trimming removed 4 bases from V and 8 bases from J, with 13 bases in between. From germline, CDR1 is SGHDT and CDR2 YYEEEE. CDR3 length: 13 amino acids. The CDR3 sequence is CASSGILVHEQFF. The CDR3 DNA reads TGTGCCAGCAGCGGAATACTAGTCCATGAGCAGTTCTTC.

This clonotype was found a few times. The chain uses TRBV19 and TRBJ2-7; 7 nucleotides match TRBD1. After removal of 8 bases from V and 1 base from J, the junction contained 2 bases not matched to a gene. CDR3 length: 12 residues. Germline CDR1 is LNHDA and CDR2 is SQIVND (reference sequence). The CDR3 region has the DNA TGTGCCAGTGGGGACAGTTCCTACGAGCAGTACTTC. It yields the protein CASGDSSYEQYF. Filled out from reference TRBV19 and TRBJ2-7, the complete variable domain reads DGGITQSPKYLFRKEGQNVTLSCEQNLNHDAMYWYRQDPGQGLRLIYYSQIVNDFQKGDIAEGYSVSREKKESFPLTVTSAQKNPTAFYLCASGDSSYEQYFGPGTRLTVT.

The chain recombines TRBV3-1 with TRBJ2-7; 10 bases are shared with TRBD1. The CDR3 length is 18 residues. Germline values: CDR1 LGHDT, CDR2 YNNKEL (reference sequence). V lost 1 base, J lost 7 bases, and 16 bases stayed unmatched. The CDR3 DNA follows: TGTGCCAGCAGCCAAGGGGGGACAGGGGCCGCTGGAGGTCTGGAGCAGTACTTC. Translating it yields CASSQGGTGAAGGLEQYF.